This TCR beta chain came from a study of blood T cell repertoires in COVID-19. Study context: Samples came from the United States, Italy and Spain, spanning acute and convalescent COVID-19. Sample material is recorded as cDNA or gDNA derived from T cells, B-cell-depleted T cells, or PBMCs.

During active infection, Seattle patients enrolled and were then monitored through disease. Original methodology: Reference gene primer amplification in the assay estimated nucleated cell counts. Only in-frame clones appear in the TCRdb table, and some are missing; sequencing was by immunoSEQ multiplex PCR. The DNA was the basis for D and trimming; V, J and clone size are from that table. This table has about 180,000 clones, around 86% appearing once. Germline CDR1 reads SGHRS; CDR2 reads YFSETQ. V shed 4 bases, J shed 6 bases, and the junction held 7 bases outside the gene matches. This CDR3 has 14 amino acids.

The chain combines TRBV5-1 with TRBJ2-1, with TRBD2 matching 7 bases. Material: peripheral blood. The source of this sequence is a woman in her 70s with COVID-19, enrolled during active disease. The CDR3 is CASSETGGINEQFF. DNA for the CDR3: TGCGCCAGCAGCGAAACGGGAGGAATCAATGAGCAGTTCTTC.